This is a list of T cell receptor beta chains from one sample in a study of cytomegalovirus exposure and HLA in healthy donors. Produced via immunoSEQ multiplex PCR; TCRdb's table is partial and in-frame only. The sample lists about 140,000 clones; over 75% were seen once. Input material: PBMCs. These receptors were collected from a man aged 45 to 65 in good health and CMV-seronegative. Each CDR3 is given without its conserved first and last residue. The order of the fields is V gene, J gene, CDR3 protein.

TRBV6-6	TRBJ2-7	ASSGGTYFSYEQY
TRBV6-1	TRBJ2-1	ASSGQGVLQF
TRBV2	TRBJ2-1	ASSRAGGGEQF
TRBV10-2	TRBJ2-3	ASSETGVDTDTQY
TRBV4-1	TRBJ1-2	ASSQGGQLGTIT
TRBV4-1	TRBJ2-7	ASSQPDSYYEQY
TRBV19	TRBJ1-4	ASSSQQGNEKLF
TRBV2	TRBJ1-6	ASSGTPRDSPLH
TRBV5-4	TRBJ1-1	ASNIGRGNTEAF
TRBV6-5	TRBJ2-7	ASSGKGQGNCEQY
TRBV25-1	TRBJ2-5	ASSESLEGGETQY
TRBV19	TRBJ2-1	ASSPRLDYNEQF
TRBV18	TRBJ2-7	ASSMATGTDEQY
TRBV6-6	TRBJ1-3	ASSYSDFGNTIY
TRBV19	TRBJ1-5	ASSTRTGLNQPQH
TRBV30	TRBJ1-3	AWSVIWSSGNTIY
TRBV19	TRBJ1-1	ASSSWTGNTEAF
TRBV4-1	TRBJ1-1	ASSQDRTGWTEAF
TRBV7-8	TRBJ1-1	ASSADIRYTEAF
TRBV5-1	TRBJ2-1	ASSWGLADYNEQF
TRBV30	TRBJ2-1	AWSTSGDNEQF
TRBV30	TRBJ1-1	AWSPRTGNTEAF
TRBV7-2	TRBJ2-1	ASSLEAADRYNEQF
TRBV25-1	TRBJ2-7	ASSDTSTSTYEQY
TRBV5-1	TRBJ2-1	ASSFLPGQGENEQF
TRBV6-5	TRBJ2-1	ASSSGTGGRNEQF
TRBV23-1	TRBJ2-1	ASSRLTGVNNEQF